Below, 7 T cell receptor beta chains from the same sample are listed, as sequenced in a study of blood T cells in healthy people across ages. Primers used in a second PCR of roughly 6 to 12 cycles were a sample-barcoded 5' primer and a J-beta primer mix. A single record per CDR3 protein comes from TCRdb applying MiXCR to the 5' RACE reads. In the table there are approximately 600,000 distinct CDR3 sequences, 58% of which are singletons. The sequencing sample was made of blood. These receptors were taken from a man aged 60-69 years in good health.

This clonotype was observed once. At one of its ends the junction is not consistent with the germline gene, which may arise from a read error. Here the CDR3 reads CASSLRGDRLFSGANVPTF. CDR3 DNA: TGCGCCAGCAGCTTGAGAGGGGACAGGCTCTTCTCTGGGGCCAACGTCCCGACTTTC. The chain employs TRBV5-1 and TRBJ2-6; 8 bases fit TRBD1. CDR1 SGHRS and CDR2 YFSETQ come from the germline V gene. The CDR3 totals 19 residues.

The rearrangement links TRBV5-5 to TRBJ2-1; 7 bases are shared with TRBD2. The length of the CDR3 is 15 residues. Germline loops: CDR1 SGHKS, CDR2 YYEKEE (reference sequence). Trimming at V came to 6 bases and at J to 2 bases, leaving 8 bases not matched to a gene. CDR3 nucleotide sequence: TGTGCCAGCACCGTTGGGGGGGAGCCCTACAATGAGCAGTTCTTC. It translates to CASTVGGEPYNEQFF.

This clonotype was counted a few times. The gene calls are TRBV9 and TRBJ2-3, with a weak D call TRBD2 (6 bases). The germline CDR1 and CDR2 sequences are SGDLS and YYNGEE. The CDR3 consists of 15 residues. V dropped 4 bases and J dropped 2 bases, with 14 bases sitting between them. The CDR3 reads CASSPGAGNTDTQYF. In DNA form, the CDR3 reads TGTGCCAGCAGCCCCGGCGCGGGGAACACAGATACGCAGTATTTT.

CDR3 nucleotides: TGTGCCAGCAGCTTTGGACGGAGATATGGCTACACCTTC. This codes for CASSFGRRYGYTF. The chain has TRBV7-9 and TRBJ1-2; D unclear. V was trimmed by 3 bases and J by 5 bases, leaving 10 bases between them. The CDR3 spans 13 residues. Germline assignment: CDR1 SEHNR and CDR2 FQNEAQ (reference sequence).

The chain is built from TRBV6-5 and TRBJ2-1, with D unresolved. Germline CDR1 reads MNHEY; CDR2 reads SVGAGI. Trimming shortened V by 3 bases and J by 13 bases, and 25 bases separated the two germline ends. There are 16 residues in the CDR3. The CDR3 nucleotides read TGTGCCAGCAGTTATTCGGCTCCCATCTTAGAGGAGACCCAGTTCTTC. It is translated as CASSYSAPILEETQFF.

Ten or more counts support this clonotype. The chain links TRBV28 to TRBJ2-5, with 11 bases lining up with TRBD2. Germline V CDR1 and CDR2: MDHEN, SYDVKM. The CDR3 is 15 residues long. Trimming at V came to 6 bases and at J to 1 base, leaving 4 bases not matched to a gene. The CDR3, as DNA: TGTGCCAGCAGCTTCCTAGCGGGGGGCCAAGAGACCCAGTACTTC. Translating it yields CASSFLAGGQETQYF.

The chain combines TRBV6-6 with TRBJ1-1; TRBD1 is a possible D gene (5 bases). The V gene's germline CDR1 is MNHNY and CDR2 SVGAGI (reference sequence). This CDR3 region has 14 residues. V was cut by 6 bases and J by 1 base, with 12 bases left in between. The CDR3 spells CASRDIYPNTEAFF. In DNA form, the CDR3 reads TGTGCCAGCAGGGACATCTATCCGAACACTGAAGCTTTCTTT.